Following are 30 T cell receptor beta chains from one sample sequenced in a study of tumor-infiltrating lymphocytes in primary liver carcinoma. TCR beta cDNA was prepared out of around 460 ng total RNA by means of a constant-region primer. Amplification in three nested multiplex PCR rounds with slightly modified ARM-PCR gave rise to TCR beta libraries. Running 9 to 10 cycles apiece, the first two PCR rounds relied on TRBV1-TRBV30 forward primers together with a C-beta reverse primer. MiXCR was run by TCRdb on the multiplex PCR reads, yielding one entry per CDR3 protein. The data show about 310,000 distinct CDR3 sequences, 65% seen once. Blood RNA originated from unsorted whole blood, with germline DNA additionally extracted. Sequencing input: peripheral blood. Every receptor here comes from a man aged 40-49 years with primary liver carcinoma and hepatitis B virus infection.

Only a few counts were recorded for this clonotype. The chain couples TRBV7-9 to TRBJ2-5, with TRBD2 as a possible D gene (5 bases). The ends were cut back, 5 bases at V and 2 bases at J, with 12 bases in the middle. This CDR3 spans 14 amino acids. Per the germline V gene, CDR1 is SEHNR and CDR2 is FQNEAQ (reference sequence). CDR3: CASSPIPGQETQYF. The CDR3 DNA is TGTGCCAGCAGCCCCATACCGGGACAAGAGACCCAGTACTTC. The whole variable domain, remainder taken from reference TRBV7-9 and TRBJ2-5, is DTGVSQNPRHKITKRGQNVTFRCDPISEHNRLYWYRQTLGQGPEFLTYFQNEAQLEKSRLLSDRFSAERPKGSFSTLEIQRTEQGDSAMYLCASSPIPGQETQYFGPGTRLLVL.

This clonotype was counted ten times or more. The rearrangement uses TRBV6-1 and TRBJ2-7, with TRBD2 matching 10 bases. The CDR3 contains 16 residues. Germline values: CDR1 MNHNS, CDR2 SASEGT. Trimming cost V 3 bases and J 5 bases; bases outside gene matches: 10. Here the CDR3 DNA reads TGTGCCAGCAGTGAGCGAGCGGGAGGGCCGGTCCACGAGCAGTACTTC. It yields the protein CASSERAGGPVHEQYF.

In regard to this clonotype: The junction does not match germline at one end; this may be a read error. The chain couples TRBV6-2 or TRBV6-3 to TRBJ2-2; 13 bases fit TRBD2. This CDR3 comprises 16 residues. Germline V gives CDR1 MNHEY, CDR2 SVGEGT. The CDR3 spells CVSRTGLAGSTGELFF. CDR3 coding DNA: TGTGTCAGCAGAACGGGACTAGCGGGGAGCACCGGGGAGTTGTTTTTT.

The V gene is TRBV30, the J gene TRBJ1-1; 8 nucleotides match TRBD1. The CDR3 runs to 14 residues. The V gene end was trimmed by 1 base and the J gene end by 1 base; junction bases not matched to a gene: 2. Germline loops: CDR1 GTSNPN, CDR2 SVGIG (reference sequence). The CDR3 is CAWSGTGTNTEAFF. Here the CDR3 DNA reads TGTGCCTGGAGTGGGACAGGGACGAACACTGAAGCTTTCTTT.

Regarding this clonotype: Being one base from a much bigger clone, this may be a read error. The rearrangement links TRBV5-5 to TRBJ2-3; D is uncertain. V was pared by 0 bases and J by 2 bases, with 16 bases between. The CDR3 consists of 17 residues. Germline assignment: CDR1 SGHKS and CDR2 YYEKEE (reference sequence). For the CDR3, the DNA is TGTGCCAGCAGCTTGGACGAAGGGTCCCCTAACACAGATACGCAGTATTTT. It yields the protein CASSLDEGSPNTDTQYF.

The CDR3 DNA reads as TGTGCCAGCACCTCGCAGGGCTTGGACAAAAACATTCAGTACTTC. It codes for CASTSQGLDKNIQYF. The J gene is TRBJ2-4, the V gene TRBV28, with TRBD1 as a possible D gene (5 bases). V dropped 7 bases and J dropped 3 bases, with 16 bases sitting between them. This CDR3 contains 15 residues. Germline CDR1 is MDHEN and CDR2 is SYDVKM.

For this clonotype: This clone may be a read error of a much larger clone one base away. This chain connects TRBV6-6 to TRBJ2-7, with D possibly TRBD2 on 5 matching bases. The CDR3 sequence is 14 residues long. The germline V gene has CDR1 MNHNY and CDR2 SVGAGI (reference sequence). Trimming cost V 4 bases and J 6 bases, with 16 bases left between them. The CDR3 nucleotides are TGTGCCAGCAGTTTCTCGGGGTGGGGAAGCGAGCAGTACTTC. It codes for CASSFSGWGSEQYF.

Remarks on this clonotype: This likely comes from a read error, as the CDR3 has no conserved phenylalanine or tryptophan at its end. V usage is TRBV11-1 and J usage is TRBJ2-2, with D possibly matching TRBD2 (5 bases). The CDR3 totals 13 residues. V lost 6 bases, J lost 6 bases, and 11 bases lay in between. Germline V gene sequence: CDR1 SGHAT, CDR2 FQDESV (reference sequence). CDR3 in DNA: TGTGCCAGCAGTGAGCGGCTTCCCGGGGAGCTGTTTTAT. Its protein is CASSERLPGELFY.

This clonotype has at least ten counts. The chain combines TRBV6-2 or TRBV6-3 with TRBJ2-3; no definite D call. CDR1 MNHEY and CDR2 SVGEGT come from the germline V gene. The CDR3 has 14 amino acids. V was trimmed by 4 bases and J by 2 bases, leaving 10 bases between them. The CDR3 DNA reads TGTGCCAGCAGTTCTCAGGCACTCACAGATACGCAGTATTTT. Protein sequence: CASSSQALTDTQYF.

A note on this clonotype: A much larger clone differs from this one at a single base, so this may be a read error. This sequence joins TRBV6-5 and TRBJ2-6; perhaps TRBD2 as D (6 bases). The CDR3 length is 15 residues. Germline CDR1 reads MNHEY; CDR2 reads SVGAGI. CDR3 loop: CDSSNGGSGANVLTF. CDR3 in DNA: TGTGACAGCAGCAACGGGGGATCCGGGGCCAACGTCCTGACTTTC.

A remark on this clonotype: In this CDR3 the conserved last residue, phenylalanine or tryptophan, is missing, so a read error is likely. V usage is TRBV11-2 and J usage is TRBJ2-3; no reliable D call. From germline, CDR1 is SGHAT and CDR2 FQNNGV. V was shortened by 5 bases and J by 0 bases, with 6 bases between the two germline ends. CDR3 length equals 13 residues. Written as DNA, the CDR3 is TGTGCCAGCAGCATCCCGAGCACAGATACGCAGTATCTT. Translation gives CASSIPSTDTQYL.

The V call is TRBV5-1, the J call TRBJ2-2; D unclear. With 7 bases removed from V and 2 bases from J, the gap between germline ends came to 15 bases. This CDR3 is 15 amino acids long. Germline loops: CDR1 SGHRS, CDR2 YFSETQ. The CDR3 DNA reads as TGCGCCAGCGCTCCCTTCGAAAGCAACACCGGGGAGCTGTTTTTT. Translation: CASAPFESNTGELFF.

The chain is built from TRBV10-3 and TRBJ2-7; TRBD2 agrees at 8 bases. The CDR3 sequence is 16 residues long. After removal of 9 bases from V and 1 base from J, the junction contained 14 bases not matched to a gene. Germline CDR1 reads ENHRY; CDR2 reads SYGVKD. The CDR3 bases are TGTGCCATTAGACAAGTCAAAGCGGGAGAGTCCTACGAGCAGTACTTC. As protein: CAIRQVKAGESYEQYF.

This clonotype has more than one count but fewer than ten. The rearrangement uses TRBV5-6 and TRBJ1-5; D is unresolved. This CDR3 comprises 14 residues. Germline V lookup: CDR1 SGHDT, CDR2 YYEEEE. V was cut by 3 bases and J by 6 bases, with 13 bases left in between. CDR3 amino acids: CASSSGGLGQPQHF. The CDR3 coding sequence is TGTGCCAGCAGCTCAGGAGGCCTGGGTCAGCCCCAGCATTTT.

Only a few counts were recorded for this clonotype. The chain employs TRBV28 and TRBJ2-1; D gene ambiguous. Germline CDR1 and CDR2: MDHEN and SYDVKM. V shed 2 bases and J shed 2 bases, with 13 bases lying between them. This CDR3 contains 16 residues. CDR3 DNA sequence: TGTGCCAGCAGTTTAGAAAGCAGGCCTCCCTACAATGAGCAGTTCTTC. Translation gives CASSLESRPPYNEQFF.

Note on this clonotype: A junction boundary mismatches the germline segment, possibly from a read error. The V gene is TRBV28, the J gene TRBJ1-2, with no clear D. The CDR3 runs 12 residues. CDR1 is MDHEN and CDR2 is SYDVKM in the germline V gene. The CDR3 spells CASIGVTYDYTF. CDR3 bases: TGTGCCAGCATCGGGGTAACCTATGACTACACCTTC.

The V and J genes are TRBV11-1 and TRBJ2-7; the match to TRBD1 covers 10 bases. Germline values: CDR1 SGHAT, CDR2 FQDESV (reference sequence). The CDR3 length is 15 residues. J was trimmed by 6 bases and V by 3 bases; bases with no gene match: 8. Here the CDR3 reads CASSFAGTGVCEQYF. CDR3 DNA sequence: TGTGCCAGCAGCTTTGCTGGGACAGGGGTCTGCGAGCAGTACTTC.

This clonotype was observed at least ten times. The genes are TRBV4-2 and TRBJ2-1, with TRBD2 matching over 7 bases. CDR1 is LGHNA, CDR2 YNFKEQ, per germline. J gave up 5 bases and V 1 base, and 5 bases lay outside the gene matches. The CDR3 extends over 15 amino acids. The CDR3 sequence is CASSQASGLHNEQFF. Here the CDR3 DNA reads TGTGCCAGCAGCCAAGCTAGCGGACTTCACAATGAGCAGTTCTTC.

This clonotype was observed a few times. No conserved phenylalanine or tryptophan ends this CDR3, so it is likely a read error. V and J are TRBV6-5 and TRBJ1-1, with D possibly matching TRBD1 (6 bases). The germline V gene encodes CDR1 MNHEY and CDR2 SVGAGI. V was shortened by 0 bases and J by 5 bases, with 22 bases between the two germline ends. CDR3 length: 18 residues. The CDR3 is CASSYSMGGRRGGTEAFL. The CDR3 DNA follows: TGTGCCAGCAGTTACTCGATGGGGGGCCGCCGGGGGGGGACTGAAGCTTTCCTT.

To note about this clonotype: An end of the junction differs from the germline gene, which may be a read error. The genes are TRBV6-2 or TRBV6-3 and TRBJ2-2; D is perhaps TRBD1 (5 bases). The CDR3 runs to 13 residues. Germline V CDR1 and CDR2: MNHEY, SVGEGT. The CDR3 DNA reads as TGCGCCATCAGCAATCAGGGCGTCGGGGAGCTGTTTTTT. Amino acid sequence: CAISNQGVGELFF.

A note on this clonotype: This may be a read error, as it is one base from a much larger clone. The chain combines TRBV12-3 or TRBV12-4 with TRBJ1-4, with 9 bases that match TRBD1. The ends lost 7 bases at V and 6 bases at J; junction bases unmatched: 6. CDR3 length: 14 amino acids. CDR3 loop: CASNLGTGHEKLFF. The CDR3 DNA reads as TGTGCCAGCAATCTTGGGACAGGGCATGAAAAACTGTTTTTT.

Notes on this clonotype: Germline and junction disagree at one end, which may indicate a read error. This sequence joins TRBV4-2 and TRBJ2-2; D might be TRBD2 (5 bases). Looked up from germline, CDR1 is LGHNA and CDR2 is YNFKEQ. The CDR3 length is 14 residues. The CDR3 DNA reads as TGTGCCAGCAGCCAAGTAGTGTACACCGGGGAGCTGCTTTTT. This codes for CASSQVVYTGELLF.

V is TRBV12-3 or TRBV12-4 and J is TRBJ1-4; TRBD1 might be the D (5 bases). V gave up 8 bases and J gave up 8 bases, with 18 bases separating them. This CDR3 has 14 amino acids. The chain's CDR3 is CASRAGLPGEKLFF. CDR3 DNA: TGTGCCAGCCGGGCCGGGCTCCCAGGGGAAAAACTGTTTTTT.

This rearrangement joins TRBV21-1 to TRBJ1-4; whether TRBD1, the table's D call, matches the DNA was not checked. TRBV21-1 is marked as a pseudogene. The CDR3 is made up of 15 amino acids. Here the CDR3 DNA reads TGTGCCAGCAGCCACCCTGACAGGTCAAATGAAAAACTGTTTTTT. As protein: CASSHPDRSNEKLFF.

The chain combines TRBV20-1 with TRBJ2-1; D unresolved. From germline, CDR1 is DFQATT and CDR2 SNEGSKA (reference sequence). This CDR3 comprises 12 residues. V lost 1 base and J lost 5, with 6 bases in between. The CDR3: CSARGSDNEQFF. CDR3 sequence (DNA): TGCAGTGCTAGAGGGTCCGACAATGAGCAGTTCTTC.

This clonotype was found many times. CDR3 protein: CAIRGTGNSYEQYF. The CDR3 DNA is TGTGCCATCAGAGGGACAGGGAACTCCTACGAGCAGTACTTC. J is TRBJ2-7 and V is TRBV10-3, with 9 bases lining up with TRBD1. Germline V gene sequence: CDR1 ENHRY, CDR2 SYGVKD. This CDR3 spans 14 amino acids. The V segment lost 6 bases and the J segment 0 bases; nucleotides outside the gene matches: 3.

Details on this clonotype: Since a much larger clone is just one base distant, this may be a read error. V is TRBV12-3 or TRBV12-4 and J is TRBJ2-1, with D perhaps matching TRBD2 (6 bases). This CDR3 region has 19 residues. V was shortened by 8 bases and J by 9 bases, with 35 bases between the two germline ends. Written as DNA, the CDR3 is TGTGCCAGCTCCAAAGCGAGGTTAGCGGCTAATCGTCCGACGAGTGAGCAGTTCTTC. Encoded protein: CASSKARLAANRPTSEQFF.

This clonotype was seen only a few times. This chain joins TRBV10-3 and TRBJ2-3; 7 nucleotides match TRBD2. With V trimmed by 6 bases and J by 3 bases, 12 bases remained unmatched. This CDR3 is 16 amino acids long. CDR1 and CDR2 from the germline V gene are ENHRY and SYGVKD. The CDR3 protein is CAIRRERGWGTDTQYF. DNA of the CDR3: TGTGCCATCAGAAGGGAGCGGGGATGGGGTACAGATACGCAGTATTTT.

The J gene is TRBJ2-3, the V gene TRBV4-2; 8 positions match TRBD1. The germline CDR1 and CDR2 sequences are LGHNA and YNFKEQ. The CDR3 contains 17 residues. V gave up 3 bases and J gave up 1 base; unmatched junction bases: 9. CDR3 amino acids: CASSQRLNRGGTDTQYF. CDR3 bases: TGTGCCAGCAGCCAGAGACTGAACAGGGGGGGCACAGATACGCAGTATTTT.

The chain joins TRBV14 to TRBJ2-2; no firm D call. The germline CDR1 and CDR2 sequences are SGHDN and FVKESK. The CDR3 consists of 16 residues. Trimming removed 0 bases at V and 0 bases at J, with 8 bases between. The CDR3 loop is CASSQELASNTGELFF. The DNA of the CDR3 is TGTGCCAGCAGCCAAGAACTGGCATCGAACACCGGGGAGCTGTTTTTT.